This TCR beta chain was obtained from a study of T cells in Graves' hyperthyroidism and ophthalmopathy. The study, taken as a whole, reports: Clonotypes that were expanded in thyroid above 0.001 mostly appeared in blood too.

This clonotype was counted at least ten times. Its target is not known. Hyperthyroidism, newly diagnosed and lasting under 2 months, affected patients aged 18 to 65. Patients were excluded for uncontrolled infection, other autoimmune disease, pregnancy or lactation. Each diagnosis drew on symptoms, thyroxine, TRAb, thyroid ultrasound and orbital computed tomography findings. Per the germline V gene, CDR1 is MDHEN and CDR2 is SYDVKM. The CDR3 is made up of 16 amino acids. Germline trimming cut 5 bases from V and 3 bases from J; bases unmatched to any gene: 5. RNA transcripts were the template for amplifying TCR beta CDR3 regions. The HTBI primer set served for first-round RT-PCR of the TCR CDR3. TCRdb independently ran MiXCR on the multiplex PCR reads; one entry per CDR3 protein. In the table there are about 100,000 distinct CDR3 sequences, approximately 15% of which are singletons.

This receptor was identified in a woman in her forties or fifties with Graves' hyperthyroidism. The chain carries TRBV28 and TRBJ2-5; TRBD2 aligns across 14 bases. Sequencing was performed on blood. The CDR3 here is CASSEGLAGEEETQYF. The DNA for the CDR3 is TGTGCCAGCAGTGAGGGACTAGCGGGAGAAGAAGAGACCCAGTACTTC.